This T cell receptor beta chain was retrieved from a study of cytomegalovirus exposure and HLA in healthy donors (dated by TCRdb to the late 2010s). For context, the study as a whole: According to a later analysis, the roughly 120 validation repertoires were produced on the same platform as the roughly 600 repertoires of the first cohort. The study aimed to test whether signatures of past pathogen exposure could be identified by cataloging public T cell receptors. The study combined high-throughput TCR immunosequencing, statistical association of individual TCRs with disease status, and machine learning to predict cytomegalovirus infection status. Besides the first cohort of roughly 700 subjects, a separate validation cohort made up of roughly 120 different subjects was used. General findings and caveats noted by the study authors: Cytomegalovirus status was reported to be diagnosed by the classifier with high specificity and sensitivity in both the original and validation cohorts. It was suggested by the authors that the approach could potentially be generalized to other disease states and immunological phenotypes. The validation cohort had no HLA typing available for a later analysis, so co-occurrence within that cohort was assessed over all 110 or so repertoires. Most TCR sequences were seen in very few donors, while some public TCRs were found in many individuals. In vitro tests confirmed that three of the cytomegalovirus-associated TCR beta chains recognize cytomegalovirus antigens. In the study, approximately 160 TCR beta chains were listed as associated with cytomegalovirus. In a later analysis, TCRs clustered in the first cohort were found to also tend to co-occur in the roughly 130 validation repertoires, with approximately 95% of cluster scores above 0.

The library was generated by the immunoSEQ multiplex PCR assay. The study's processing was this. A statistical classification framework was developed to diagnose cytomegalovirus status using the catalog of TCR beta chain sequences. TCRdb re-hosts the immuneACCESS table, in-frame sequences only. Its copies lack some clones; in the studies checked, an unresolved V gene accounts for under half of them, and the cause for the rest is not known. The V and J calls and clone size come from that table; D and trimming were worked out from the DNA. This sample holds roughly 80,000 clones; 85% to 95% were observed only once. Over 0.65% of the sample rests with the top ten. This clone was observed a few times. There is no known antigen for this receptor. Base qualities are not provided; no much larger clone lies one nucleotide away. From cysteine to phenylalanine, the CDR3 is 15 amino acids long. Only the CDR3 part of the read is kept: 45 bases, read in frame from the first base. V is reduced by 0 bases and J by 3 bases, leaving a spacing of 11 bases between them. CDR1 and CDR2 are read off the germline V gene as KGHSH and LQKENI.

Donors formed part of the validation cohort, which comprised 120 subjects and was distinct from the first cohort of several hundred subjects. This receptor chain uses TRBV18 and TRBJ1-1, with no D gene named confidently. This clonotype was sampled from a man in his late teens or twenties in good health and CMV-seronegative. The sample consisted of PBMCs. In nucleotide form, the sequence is TGTGCCAGCTCACCACCGACTTCAACATACACTGAAGCTTTCTTT. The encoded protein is CASSPPTSTYTEAFF.